This entry describes one T cell receptor beta chain. Its antigen has not been determined. Base-call qualities are not available, and no considerably larger clone is one nucleotide away. Library preparation employed the immunoSEQ multiplex PCR assay. Genomic DNA from the sorted T-cell subsets was used to amplify rearranged TCR beta chain products, which were then sequenced. Concerning the study's data processing: Repertoire diversity of productive TCR beta rearrangements was quantified using Shannon entropy and Simpson indices. Clonal expansion was assessed using the summed frequency of the 100 most abundant productive TCR beta clonotypes among total reads. A self-reactivity index based on amino acid usage at CDR3beta positions 6 and 7 was applied to the TRB repertoires. Two-way ANOVA was used for repertoire analyses, and Student t or Mann-Whitney tests were used for flow cytometric analyses. Imported from immuneACCESS, the table was reduced by TCRdb to in-frame sequences with V and J called. These copies leave out some clones; in studies compared against another copy, an unresolved V gene accounts for under half, and the cause of the remainder is not known. That table gives V, J and clone size, and the DNA gave D and trimming. Within this sample are 10,000 to 15,000 clones, with about 92% of them counted one time only. The ten largest clonotypes hold over 0.95% of the sample.

These data belong to a study of regulatory and conventional T cells in RAG deficiency (dated by TCRdb to between 2016 and 2019). General notes on the study: High-throughput TCR beta sequencing was used to compare the repertoire diversity and composition of Treg, conventional CD4+ and CD8+ T cells between RAG-deficient patients and healthy controls. Beyond this particular receptor, the publication reports: Compared with control T-cell subpopulations, RAG-deficient patients had much lower Shannon entropy and higher Simpson indices. Shorter CDR3 lengths were found in all patient T-cell subsets, and >80% Treg-Tconv repertoire overlap at nucleotide and amino acid level was observed in Omenn syndrome patients. The CD25-high CD127-low cells sorted from Omenn syndrome patients may be peripherally activated cells rather than true Treg cells. Some T-cell subset analyses were not done for some subjects. In Omenn syndrome and CID/AS patients compared with controls, roughly 100-fold fewer unique TCR beta sequences were detected from Treg cells, versus roughly 10-fold fewer for other subsets.

Inclusive of the bounding cysteine and phenylalanine, the CDR3 is 14 residues long. The read is trimmed to its CDR3 DNA, 42 bases read in frame from base 1. The V and J ends are trimmed by 1 base and 2 bases, leaving 5 bases between them. As encoded in the germline V gene, CDR1 is MNHEY while CDR2 is SVGAGI. Before genomic DNA extraction, conventional CD4+ T cells were purified from blood as CD25-low CD127-high cells. Eight healthy control donors were used as the comparison group for repertoire analyses. This sample was shared with a second study, whose subject was regulatory T cells. The other study reports the following: In the multiplex PCR, 52 forward TRBV primers and 13 reverse TRBJ primers were used, and assay-based and computational corrections were applied for amplification bias. In patients, repertoires had restricted unique TRB V-J pairs and skewed V and J gene usage, with regulatory T cells showing the most marked changes. The study compared T-cell receptor beta repertoires of sorted regulatory, conventional CD4+ and CD8+ T cells between CD3G-deficient patients and healthy controls. Ficoll density separation was used to isolate peripheral blood mononuclear cells. Rearranged TRB loci were amplified from genomic DNA by multiplex PCR within the immunoSEQ assay. An Illumina HiSeq platform was used to sequence the TRB amplicons. Custom algorithms error-filtered the raw sequences and aligned them to reference gene sequences, after which the immunoSEQ online tools were used for analysis. Frequencies of productive and nonproductive TRB rearrangements were evaluated among both unique and total sequences. Prism software was used to run t tests, Mann-Whitney tests or two-way ANOVA for comparisons between groups.

Sequencing was performed on CD4+ effector T cells sorted from blood. This receptor was taken from a human donor in good health. The rearrangement joined TRBV6-5 to TRBJ2-2, with no confident D gene call. The bases read TGTGCCAGCAGTTACTTCCATAACACCGGGGAGCTGTTTTTT. Translated, it gives CASSYFHNTGELFF.